The 18 T cell receptor beta chains below all came from one sample that was sequenced in a study of Graves' ophthalmopathy and Graves' hyperthyroidism. For repertoire sequencing, the TCR beta CDR3 regions were amplified from RNA transcripts. First-round RT-PCR with HTBI primers preceded a second-round multiplex PCR. Each CDR3 protein gets one entry after TCRdb re-called the multiplex PCR reads with MiXCR. The sample holds a few hundred thousand distinct CDR3 sequences; about 17% are singletons and the top ten take 1.5% to 2%. The specimen was peripheral blood. The receptors come from a young woman with Graves' ophthalmopathy.

Regarding this clonotype: Given a much more abundant clone one base away, this may be a read error. The chain couples TRBV11-2 to TRBJ2-7; possible D gene TRBD1, 6 bases. This CDR3 has 13 amino acids. Germline CDR1 SGHAT, CDR2 FQNNGV. The CDR3 coding sequence is TGTGCCAGCAGCTCTTGGGGGCCAGACGAGCGGTACTTC. Amino acid sequence: CASSSWGPDERYF.

This clonotype was observed many times. This may stem from a read error, because a much larger clone lies one nucleotide away. The rearrangement uses TRBV12-3 or TRBV12-4 and TRBJ1-3; D unclear. The CDR3 covers 12 residues. V was cut by 2 bases and J by 2 bases, with 1 base left in between. CDR3 amino acids: CASSLPGNTIYF. Written as DNA, the CDR3 is TGTGCCAGCAGTTTACCTGGAAACACCATATATTTT.

In its sample, this clonotype was seen once. A much more abundant neighbour one base away suggests this may be a read error. V is TRBV6-5 and J is TRBJ2-2; D call uncertain. CDR1 and CDR2 from the germline V gene are MNHEY and SVGAGI. The CDR3 contains 15 residues. The CDR3 DNA reads TGTGCCGGCAGTTACTCATGGCAGGTCCCCGGGGAGCTGTTTTTT. This encodes CAGSYSWQVPGELFF.

As regards this clonotype: A read error may account for a junction end that differs from germline. V is TRBV6-1 and J is TRBJ1-2, with 7 bases lining up with TRBD1. The V gene's germline CDR1 is MNHNS and CDR2 SASEGT. The CDR3 spans 11 residues. Here the CDR3 DNA reads TGTGCCAGCAGTCCCGGTAGGGGGCTCGCCTTC. Amino acids: CASSPGRGLAF.

This clonotype appeared a few times. The chain couples TRBV12-3 or TRBV12-4 to TRBJ1-2; a weak D match, TRBD1 (5 bases). The CDR3 is 12 amino acids. The V end was cut by 4 bases, the J end by 7 bases, with 10 bases between. The CDR3 DNA sequence: TGTGCCAGCAGTTCGGGGGAGGCTGGCTACACCTTC. It specifies CASSSGEAGYTF.

This clonotype was observed at least ten times. This chain links TRBV6-4 with TRBJ2-1; D is possibly TRBD2 (6 bases). V was clipped by 0 bases and J by 0 bases, with 6 bases between them. The CDR3 spans 15 residues. Germline CDR1 is MRHNA and CDR2 is SNTAGT. The CDR3 protein is CASSDSAGSYNEQFF. The CDR3 DNA is TGTGCCAGCAGTGACTCAGCGGGCTCCTACAATGAGCAGTTCTTC.

This clonotype occurred many times. The chain carries TRBV20-1 and TRBJ2-7; 7 bases are a match to TRBD1. CDR1 is DFQATT and CDR2 is SNEGSKA in the germline V gene (reference sequence). V gave up 2 bases and J gave up 7 bases; unmatched junction bases: 14. The CDR3 runs to 15 residues. CDR3 sequence reads: CSARNYNRGSEEQYF. The CDR3 coding sequence is TGCAGTGCTAGAAATTATAACAGGGGATCTGAAGAGCAGTACTTC.

This clonotype was observed at least ten times. The chain links TRBV2 to TRBJ1-5; 7 positions agree with TRBD1. V was pared by 2 bases and J by 2 bases, with 12 bases of the junction left unmatched. The CDR3 sequence is 18 residues long. Germline assignment: CDR1 SNHLY and CDR2 FYNNEI. The CDR3 here is CASSELDRIRAGNQPQHF. The CDR3 DNA sequence: TGTGCCAGCAGTGAATTGGACAGGATAAGGGCAGGCAATCAGCCCCAGCATTTT.

This chain uses TRBV4-1 with TRBJ2-7, with 7 bases that match TRBD1. Germline CDR1 reads MGHRA; CDR2 reads YSYEKL. The CDR3 runs to 15 residues. J lost 3 bases, V lost 1 base, and 6 bases had no gene match. DNA of the CDR3: TGCGCCAGCAGCCAAGTCCCAACAGGGGTCTACGAGCAGTACTTC. It yields the protein CASSQVPTGVYEQYF.

In this sample, this clonotype turned up many times. One end of the junction is discordant with germline, which a read error may explain. The chain links TRBV6-2 or TRBV6-3 to TRBJ1-1; maybe TRBD1 (6 bases). This CDR3 is built from 12 residues. Looked up from germline, CDR1 is MNHEY and CDR2 is SVGEGT. CDR3 DNA: TGTGCCAGCAGTTCACCAACAGGGCGGGTAACGTTT. It encodes CASSSPTGRVTF.

This clonotype was seen at least ten times. This chain joins TRBV5-1 and TRBJ2-2; D is unclear. Germline CDR1 is SGHRS and CDR2 is YFSETQ. V was shortened by 2 bases and J by 4 bases, with 9 bases between the two germline ends. This CDR3 comprises 14 residues. In DNA, the CDR3 is TGCGCCAGCAGCTTCAATGACCCCACCGGGGAGCTGTTTTTT. Protein: CASSFNDPTGELFF.

In this sample, this clonotype turned up many times. V and J are TRBV4-1 and TRBJ1-1; TRBD1 is a possible D gene (6 bases). The CDR3 spans 15 residues. Germline CDR1 reads MGHRA; CDR2 reads YSYEKL. V was clipped by 1 base and J by 4 bases, with 13 bases between them. The CDR3 is CASSQVGEGVTEAFF. The CDR3 bases are TGCGCCAGCAGCCAAGTTGGGGAGGGGGTCACTGAAGCTTTCTTT.

Many counts were recorded for this clonotype. The chain is built from TRBV27 and TRBJ2-5, with 10 bases aligning to TRBD1. The CDR3 is made up of 16 amino acids. The germline gives CDR1 MNHEY, CDR2 SMNVEV (reference sequence). V dropped 5 bases and J dropped 7; count of bases not matched to a gene: 13. The CDR3 sequence: CASSPLTGTGEVTQYF. The CDR3, as DNA: TGTGCCAGCAGTCCGCTTACCGGGACAGGGGAAGTGACCCAGTACTTC.

This clonotype occurred many times. V is TRBV7-2 and J is TRBJ2-4, with D perhaps matching TRBD1 (6 bases). From germline, CDR1 is SGHTA and CDR2 FQGNSA. Trimming took 5 bases from V and 5 from J, leaving 13 bases between them. The CDR3 sequence is 14 residues long. CDR3 coding DNA: TGTGCCAGCAGCCCTACAGGGACCCAAAACATTCAGTACTTC. As protein: CASSPTGTQNIQYF.

This clonotype was observed many times. The chain joins TRBV6-2 or TRBV6-3 to TRBJ1-1; no reliable D call. This CDR3 is built from 12 residues. The germline gives CDR1 MNHEY, CDR2 SVGEGT. V was pared by 10 bases and J by 5 bases, with 14 bases between. CDR3 in DNA: TGTGCCATCGGGGTGGGATCGACTGAAGCTTTCTTT. This codes for CAIGVGSTEAFF.

This clonotype was detected ten times or more. The chain is built from TRBV11-2 and TRBJ2-7, with a weak D call TRBD2 (5 bases). The CDR3 consists of 14 residues. The germline CDR1 and CDR2 sequences are SGHAT and FQNNGV. V lost 4 bases, J lost 3 bases, and 13 bases lay in between. The CDR3 DNA is TGTGCCAGCAGCTCGACTACCGGTGGCTACGAGCAGTACTTC. It encodes CASSSTTGGYEQYF.

V gene TRBV5-1 combines with J gene TRBJ2-7; TRBD1 matches at 10 bases. This CDR3 has 13 amino acids. V dropped 4 bases and J dropped 4; count of bases not matched to a gene: 2. CDR1 is SGHRS and CDR2 is YFSETQ in the germline V gene. CDR3 loop: CASSGTGEYEQYF. CDR3 nucleotide sequence: TGCGCCAGCAGCGGGACAGGGGAGTACGAGCAGTACTTC.

This clonotype was counted many times. The chain joins TRBV10-3 to TRBJ2-7, with no clear D. Germline V gene sequence: CDR1 ENHRY, CDR2 SYGVKD. The CDR3 is 13 amino acids. Trimming removed 5 bases at V and 1 base at J, with 9 bases between. CDR3 coding DNA: TGTGCCATCAGTAGGACGGATTCCTACGAGCAGTACTTC. It is translated as CAISRTDSYEQYF.